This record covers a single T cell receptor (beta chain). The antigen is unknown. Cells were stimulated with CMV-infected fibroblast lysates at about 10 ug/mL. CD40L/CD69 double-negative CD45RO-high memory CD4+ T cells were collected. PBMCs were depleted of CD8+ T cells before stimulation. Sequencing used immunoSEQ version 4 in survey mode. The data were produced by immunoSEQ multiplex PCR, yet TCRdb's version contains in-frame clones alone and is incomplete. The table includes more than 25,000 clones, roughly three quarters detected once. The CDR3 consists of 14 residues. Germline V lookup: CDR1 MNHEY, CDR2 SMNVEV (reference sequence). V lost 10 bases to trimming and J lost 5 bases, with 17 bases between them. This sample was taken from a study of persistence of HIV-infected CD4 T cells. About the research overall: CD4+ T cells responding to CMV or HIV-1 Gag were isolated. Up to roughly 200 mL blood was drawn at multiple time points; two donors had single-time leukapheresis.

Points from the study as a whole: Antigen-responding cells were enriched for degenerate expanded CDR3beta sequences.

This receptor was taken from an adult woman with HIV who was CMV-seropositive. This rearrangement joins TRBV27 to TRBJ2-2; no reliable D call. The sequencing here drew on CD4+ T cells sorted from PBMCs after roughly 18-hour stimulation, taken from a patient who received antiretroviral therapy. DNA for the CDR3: TGTGCCACCAGCAGTCATATCGGAACCGGGGAGCTGTTTTTT. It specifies CATSSHIGTGELFF.